These T cell receptor beta chains were read from a single sample in a study of prognosis after radiotherapy for stage I lung cancer. One entry per CDR3 protein results from TCRdb running MiXCR on the multiplex PCR reads. Here the sample spans about 24,000 distinct CDR3 sequences, about 40% being singletons. This specimen consisted of PBMCs, obtained before or after stereotactic body radiation therapy (not recorded which). These receptors were obtained from a donor at least 50 years old with non-small cell lung cancer. CDR3s include the opening cysteine and the closing phenylalanine or tryptophan. D genes are given only for firm matches. Not all rows give a size; the values are once, few, many and, for expanded clones, a class.

j_gene: TRBJ2-1
v_gene: TRBV12-3/TRBV12-4
d_gene: NA
abundance: many
CDR3nt: TGTGCCAGCAAGAGGGTAGGTGAGCAGTTCTTC
CDR3aa: CASKRVGEQFF

j_gene: TRBJ2-7
v_gene: TRBV18
d_gene: TRBD1
abundance: many
CDR3nt: TGTGCCAGCTCACCGTTTGAGGACAGGTCCTACGAGCAGTACTTC
CDR3aa: CASSPFEDRSYEQYF

j_gene: TRBJ2-4
v_gene: TRBV20-1
d_gene: NA
abundance: many
CDR3nt: TGCAGTGCCTCGAGGTGGGGACTAGCCAAAAACATTCAGTACTTC
CDR3aa: CSASRWGLAKNIQYF

j_gene: TRBJ1-1
v_gene: TRBV6-1
d_gene: NA
abundance: many
CDR3nt: TGTGCCAGCAGTGAAGTGGGGGGAAACACTGAAGCTTTCTTT
CDR3aa: CASSEVGGNTEAFF

j_gene: TRBJ1-1
v_gene: TRBV6-5
d_gene: NA
abundance: medium-sized
CDR3nt: TGTGCCAGCAGTTACTCACAGGGCACTGAAGCTTTCTTT
CDR3aa: CASSYSQGTEAFF

j_gene: TRBJ2-5
v_gene: TRBV10-3
d_gene: NA
abundance: few
CDR3nt: TGTGCCATCAGTGAGTCGACAGTTGACAGGCAGCGTCTGACCCAGTACTTC
CDR3aa: CAISESTVDRQRLTQYF

j_gene: TRBJ2-7
v_gene: TRBV12-3/TRBV12-4
d_gene: TRBD2
abundance: NA
CDR3nt: TGTGCCAGCACCCCAGGGACTAGCGGGAGGGCAGGAGAGCAGTACTTC
CDR3aa: CASTPGTSGRAGEQYF

j_gene: TRBJ2-1
v_gene: TRBV11-3
d_gene: NA
abundance: once
CDR3nt: TGTGCCAGCAGCCCCCGTCAGTTCTATGAGCAGTTCTTC
CDR3aa: CASSPRQFYEQFF

j_gene: TRBJ2-6
v_gene: TRBV29-1
d_gene: TRBD1
abundance: many
CDR3nt: TGCAGCGTTGTTGGACAGGGATATTCTGGGGCCAACGTCCTGACTTTC
CDR3aa: CSVVGQGYSGANVLTF

j_gene: TRBJ2-7
v_gene: TRBV5-1
d_gene: NA
abundance: many
CDR3nt: TGCGCCAGCAGCCGCGGGGACGACTCCTACGAGCAGTACTTC
CDR3aa: CASSRGDDSYEQYF

j_gene: TRBJ2-1
v_gene: TRBV11-3
d_gene: NA
abundance: NA
CDR3nt: TGTGCCAGCAGCCCCGGGACATTGGTTGCTGAGCAGTTCTTC
CDR3aa: CASSPGTLVAEQFF

j_gene: TRBJ2-3
v_gene: TRBV4-2
d_gene: TRBD2
abundance: many
CDR3nt: TGTGCCAGTAAGGAAGCGGGAGGGCAGACAGATACGCAGTATTTT
CDR3aa: CASKEAGGQTDTQYF

j_gene: TRBJ2-3
v_gene: TRBV20-1
d_gene: NA
abundance: few
CDR3nt: TGCAGTGCGAGGAGCACAGATACGCAGTATTTT
CDR3aa: CSARSTDTQYF

j_gene: TRBJ2-1
v_gene: TRBV2
d_gene: NA
abundance: few
CDR3nt: TGTGCCAGCAGTCCCTATAGCTCCTACAATGAGCAGTTCTTC
CDR3aa: CASSPYSSYNEQFF

j_gene: TRBJ1-3
v_gene: TRBV7-9
d_gene: NA
abundance: once
CDR3nt: TGTGCCAGCAGCTTGGGGGCCTCTGGAAACACCATATATTTT
CDR3aa: CASSLGASGNTIYF

j_gene: TRBJ1-2
v_gene: TRBV20-1
d_gene: NA
abundance: many
CDR3nt: TGCAGTGCTAGAGACTTGAGGGCACAAGGCTACACCTTC
CDR3aa: CSARDLRAQGYTF

j_gene: TRBJ2-5
v_gene: TRBV10-3
d_gene: NA
abundance: many
CDR3nt: TGTGCCATCAGTGAGTCAGAGACCCAGTACTTC
CDR3aa: CAISESETQYF

j_gene: TRBJ1-5
v_gene: TRBV12-5
d_gene: TRBD1
abundance: many
CDR3nt: TGTGCTAGTGGTTTGATCCGGCCCACAGGGGTTGTTCAGCCCCAGCATTTT
CDR3aa: CASGLIRPTGVVQPQHF

j_gene: TRBJ2-1
v_gene: TRBV20-1
d_gene: TRBD2
abundance: NA
CDR3nt: TGCAGTGCTAGAACTAGCGGGAGGTTCAATGAGCAGTTCTTC
CDR3aa: CSARTSGRFNEQFF

j_gene: TRBJ1-5
v_gene: TRBV2
d_gene: NA
abundance: many
CDR3nt: TGTGCCAGCAAGCAGGGTAATCAGCCCCAGCATTTT
CDR3aa: CASKQGNQPQHF

j_gene: TRBJ2-1
v_gene: TRBV7-9
d_gene: NA
abundance: NA
CDR3nt: TGTGCCAGCAGCTTGACCCCTAGGTACTCCTACAATGAGCAGTTCTTC
CDR3aa: CASSLTPRYSYNEQFF

j_gene: TRBJ2-2
v_gene: TRBV3-1
d_gene: TRBD1
abundance: many
CDR3nt: TGTGCCAGCAGCCAAGGGACAGGGAGGAACACCGGGGAGCTGTTTTTT
CDR3aa: CASSQGTGRNTGELFF

j_gene: TRBJ2-5
v_gene: TRBV5-1
d_gene: NA
abundance: many
CDR3nt: TGCGCCAGCAGCTTAGGGGGGTCCCAAGAGACCCAGTACTTC
CDR3aa: CASSLGGSQETQYF

j_gene: TRBJ1-6
v_gene: TRBV5-6
d_gene: TRBD1
abundance: many
CDR3nt: TGTGCCAGCAGCTTCCGGGACAGGGCTTCACCCCTCCACTTT
CDR3aa: CASSFRDRASPLHF

j_gene: TRBJ2-6
v_gene: TRBV3-1
d_gene: NA
abundance: many
CDR3nt: TGTGCCAGCAGCCTCACCCTCTCTGGGGCCAACGTCCTGACTTTC
CDR3aa: CASSLTLSGANVLTF